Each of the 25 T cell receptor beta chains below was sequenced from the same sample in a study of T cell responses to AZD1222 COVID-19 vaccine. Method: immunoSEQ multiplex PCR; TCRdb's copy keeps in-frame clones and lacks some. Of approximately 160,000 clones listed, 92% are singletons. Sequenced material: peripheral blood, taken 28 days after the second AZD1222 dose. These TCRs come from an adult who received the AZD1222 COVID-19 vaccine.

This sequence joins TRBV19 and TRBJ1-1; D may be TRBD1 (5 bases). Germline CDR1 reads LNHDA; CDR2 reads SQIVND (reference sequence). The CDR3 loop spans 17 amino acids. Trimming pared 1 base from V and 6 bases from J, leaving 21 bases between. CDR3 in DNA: TGTGCCAGTAGTATAGGGGGCACGGGGCGCGGGGGTCCTGAAGCTTTCTTT. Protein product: CASSIGGTGRGGPEAFF.

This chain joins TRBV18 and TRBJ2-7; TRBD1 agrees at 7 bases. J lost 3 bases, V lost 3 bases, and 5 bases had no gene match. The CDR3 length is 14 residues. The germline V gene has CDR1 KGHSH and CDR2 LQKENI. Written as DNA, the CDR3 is TGTGCCAGCTCACCCCGGGACAGTTTCTACGAGCAGTACTTC. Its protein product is CASSPRDSFYEQYF. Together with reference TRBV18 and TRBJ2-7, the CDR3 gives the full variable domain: NAGVMQNPRHLVRRRGQEARLRCSPMKGHSHVYWYRQLPEEGLKFMVYLQKENIIDESGMPKERFSAEFPKEGPSILRIQQVVRGDSAAYFCASSPRDSFYEQYFGPGTRLTVT.

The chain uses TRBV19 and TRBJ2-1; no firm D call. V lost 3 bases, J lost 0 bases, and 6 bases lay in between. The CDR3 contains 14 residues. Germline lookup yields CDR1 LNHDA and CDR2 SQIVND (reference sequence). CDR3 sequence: CASSIKSSYNEQFF. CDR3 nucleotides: TGTGCCAGTAGTATCAAGAGCTCCTACAATGAGCAGTTCTTC.

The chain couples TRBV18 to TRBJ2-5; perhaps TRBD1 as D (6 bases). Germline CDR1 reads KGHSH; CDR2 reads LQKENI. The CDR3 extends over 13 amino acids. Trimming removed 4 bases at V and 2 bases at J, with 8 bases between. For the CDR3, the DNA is TGTGCCAGCTCACGCAGGGGTCAAGAGACCCAGTACTTC. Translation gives CASSRRGQETQYF.

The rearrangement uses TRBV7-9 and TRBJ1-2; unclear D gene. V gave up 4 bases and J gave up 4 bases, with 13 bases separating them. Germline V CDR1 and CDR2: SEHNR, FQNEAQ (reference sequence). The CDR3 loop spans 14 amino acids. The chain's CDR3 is CASSSEGAGYGYTF. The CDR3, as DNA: TGTGCCAGCAGCTCTGAGGGCGCGGGCTATGGCTACACCTTC.

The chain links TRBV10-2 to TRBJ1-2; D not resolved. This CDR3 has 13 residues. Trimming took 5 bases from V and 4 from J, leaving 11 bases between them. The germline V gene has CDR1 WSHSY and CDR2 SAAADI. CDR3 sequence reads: CASSYEVLYGYTF. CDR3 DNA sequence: TGCGCCAGCAGTTACGAGGTACTCTATGGCTACACCTTC.

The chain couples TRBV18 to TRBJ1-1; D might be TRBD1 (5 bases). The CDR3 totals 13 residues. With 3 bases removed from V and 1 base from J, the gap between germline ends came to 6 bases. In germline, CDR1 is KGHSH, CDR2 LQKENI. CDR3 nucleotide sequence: TGTGCCAGCTCACCGGGACCGAACACTGAAGCTTTCTTT. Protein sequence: CASSPGPNTEAFF.

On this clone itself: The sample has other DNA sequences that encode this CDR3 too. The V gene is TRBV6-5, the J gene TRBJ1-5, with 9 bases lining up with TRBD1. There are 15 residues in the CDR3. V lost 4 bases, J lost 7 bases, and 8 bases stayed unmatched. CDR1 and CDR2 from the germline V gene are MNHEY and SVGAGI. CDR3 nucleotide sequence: TGTGCCAGCAGTTCCGGTACAGGGGGCGAGCAGCCCCAGCATTTT. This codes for CASSSGTGGEQPQHF.

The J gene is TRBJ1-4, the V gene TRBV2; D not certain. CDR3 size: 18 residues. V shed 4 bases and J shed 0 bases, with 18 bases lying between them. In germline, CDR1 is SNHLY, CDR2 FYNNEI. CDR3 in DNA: TGTGCCAGCAGTGGGGCCGACACCGAAGTTGCAACTAATGAAAAACTGTTTTTT. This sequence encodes CASSGADTEVATNEKLFF.

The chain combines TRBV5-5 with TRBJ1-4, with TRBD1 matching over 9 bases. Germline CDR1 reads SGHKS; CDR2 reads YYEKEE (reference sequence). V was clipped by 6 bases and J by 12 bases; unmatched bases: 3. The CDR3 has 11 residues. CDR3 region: CASNDRGELFF. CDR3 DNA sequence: TGTGCCAGCAACGACAGGGGGGAACTGTTTTTT.

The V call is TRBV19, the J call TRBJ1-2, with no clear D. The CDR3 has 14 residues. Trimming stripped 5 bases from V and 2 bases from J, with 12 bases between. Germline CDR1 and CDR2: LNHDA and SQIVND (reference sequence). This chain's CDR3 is CASSHPRANYGYTF. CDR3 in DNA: TGTGCCAGTAGTCATCCCCGGGCGAACTATGGCTACACCTTC.

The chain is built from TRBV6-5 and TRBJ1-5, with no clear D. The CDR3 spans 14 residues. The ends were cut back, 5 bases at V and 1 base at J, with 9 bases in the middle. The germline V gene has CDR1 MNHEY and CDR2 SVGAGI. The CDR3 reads CASSPDTSNQPQHF. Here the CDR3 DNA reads TGTGCCAGCAGTCCCGACACGAGCAATCAGCCCCAGCATTTT.

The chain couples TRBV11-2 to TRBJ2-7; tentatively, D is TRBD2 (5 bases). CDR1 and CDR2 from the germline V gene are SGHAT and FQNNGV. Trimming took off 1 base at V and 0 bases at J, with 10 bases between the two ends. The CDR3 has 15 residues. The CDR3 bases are TGTGCCAGCAGCTTAGGGCTGGGGAGCTCCTACGAGCAGTACTTC. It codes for CASSLGLGSSYEQYF.

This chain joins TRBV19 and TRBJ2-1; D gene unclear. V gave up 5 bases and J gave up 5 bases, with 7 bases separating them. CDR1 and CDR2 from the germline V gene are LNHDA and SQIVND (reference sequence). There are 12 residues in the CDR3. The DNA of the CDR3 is TGTGCCAGTAGTTTGACGGACAATGAGCAGTTCTTC. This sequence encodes CASSLTDNEQFF.

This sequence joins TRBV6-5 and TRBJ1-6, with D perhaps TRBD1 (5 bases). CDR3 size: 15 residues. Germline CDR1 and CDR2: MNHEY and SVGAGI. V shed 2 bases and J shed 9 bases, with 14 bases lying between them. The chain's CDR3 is CASSYGGTGGSPLHF. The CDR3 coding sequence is TGTGCCAGCAGTTACGGGGGGACCGGGGGTTCACCCCTCCACTTT.

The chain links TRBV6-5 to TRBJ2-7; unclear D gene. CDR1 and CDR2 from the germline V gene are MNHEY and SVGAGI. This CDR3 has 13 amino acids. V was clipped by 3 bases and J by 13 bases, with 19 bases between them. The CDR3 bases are TGTGCCAGCAGTTATTCCCCTTCAGTCGTGCGATACTTC. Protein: CASSYSPSVVRYF.

CDR3 region: CASSRTGRYQPQHF. DNA of the CDR3: TGTGCCAGTAGCCGGACAGGGCGATATCAGCCCCAGCATTTT. The rearrangement uses TRBV19 and TRBJ1-5, with TRBD1 matching over 8 bases. From germline, CDR1 is LNHDA and CDR2 SQIVND (reference sequence). This CDR3 has 14 amino acids. V shed 6 bases, J shed 5 bases, and the junction held 6 bases outside the gene matches.

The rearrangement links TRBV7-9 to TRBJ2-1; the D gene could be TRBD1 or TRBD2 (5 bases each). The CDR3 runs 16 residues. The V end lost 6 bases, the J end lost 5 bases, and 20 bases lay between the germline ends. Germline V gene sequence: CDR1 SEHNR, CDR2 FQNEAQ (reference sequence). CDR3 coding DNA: TGTGCCAGCAGACCCGGGACGGCGGAAAGGCACAATGAGCAGTTCTTC. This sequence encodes CASRPGTAERHNEQFF.

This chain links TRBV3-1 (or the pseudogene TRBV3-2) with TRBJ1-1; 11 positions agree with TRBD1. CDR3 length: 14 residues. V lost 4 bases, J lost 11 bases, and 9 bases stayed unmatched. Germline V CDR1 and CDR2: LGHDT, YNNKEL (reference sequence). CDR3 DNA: TGTGCCAGCAGCCTATCTGGGACAGGGGGTTTTGCTTTCTTT. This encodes CASSLSGTGGFAFF.

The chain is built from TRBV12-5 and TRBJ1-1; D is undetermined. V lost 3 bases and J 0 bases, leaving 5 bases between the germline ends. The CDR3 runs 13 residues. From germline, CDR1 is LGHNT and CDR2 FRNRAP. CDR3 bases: TGTGCTAGTGGTTTAAGGATGAACACTGAAGCTTTCTTT. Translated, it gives CASGLRMNTEAFF. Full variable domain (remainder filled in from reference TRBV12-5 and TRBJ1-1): DARVTQTPRHKVTEMGQEVTMRCQPILGHNTVFWYRQTMMQGLELLAYFRNRAPLDDSGMPKDRFSAEMPDATLATLKIQPSEPRDSAVYFCASGLRMNTEAFFGQGTRLTVV.

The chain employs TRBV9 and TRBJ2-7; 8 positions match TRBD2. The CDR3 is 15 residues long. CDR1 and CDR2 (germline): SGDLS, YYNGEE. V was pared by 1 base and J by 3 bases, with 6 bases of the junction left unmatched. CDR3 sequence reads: CASSVSASGLYEQYF. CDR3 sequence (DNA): TGTGCCAGCAGCGTAAGCGCTAGCGGGCTCTACGAGCAGTACTTC.

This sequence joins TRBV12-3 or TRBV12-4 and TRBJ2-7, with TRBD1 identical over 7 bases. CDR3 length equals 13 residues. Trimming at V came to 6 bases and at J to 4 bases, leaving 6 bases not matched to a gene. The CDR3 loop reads CASRTGTAYEQYF. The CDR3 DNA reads TGTGCCAGCAGAACGGGGACAGCGTACGAGCAGTACTTC.

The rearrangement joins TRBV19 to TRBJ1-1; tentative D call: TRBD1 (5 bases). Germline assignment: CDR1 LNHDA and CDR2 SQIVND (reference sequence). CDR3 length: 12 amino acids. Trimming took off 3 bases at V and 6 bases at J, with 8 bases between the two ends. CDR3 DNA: TGTGCCAGTAGTATCGGGGGGGCTGAAGCTTTCTTT. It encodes CASSIGGAEAFF.

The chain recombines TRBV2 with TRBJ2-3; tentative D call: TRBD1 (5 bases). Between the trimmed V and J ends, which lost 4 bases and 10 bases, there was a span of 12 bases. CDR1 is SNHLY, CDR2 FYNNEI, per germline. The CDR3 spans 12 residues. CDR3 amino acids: CASSGSPGSQYF. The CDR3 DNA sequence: TGTGCCAGCAGTGGTAGCCCAGGGTCGCAGTATTTT.

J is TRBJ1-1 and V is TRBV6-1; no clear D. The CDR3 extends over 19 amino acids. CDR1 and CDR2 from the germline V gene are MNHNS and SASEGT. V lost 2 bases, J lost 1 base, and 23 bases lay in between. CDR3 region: CASSEPAQRILRPNTEAFF. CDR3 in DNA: TGTGCCAGCAGTGAACCAGCGCAGAGGATTTTGAGGCCGAACACTGAAGCTTTCTTT.